The present entry profiles one T cell receptor beta chain with its context. The authors' processing: Counts of nucleated cells, estimated from reference gene primer amplification, were obtained. Assay used: immunoSEQ multiplex PCR; TCRdb lists only in-frame clones, some missing. That table is the source of V, J and clone size, and D and trimming were worked out from the DNA. The sample has tens of thousands of clones, about 91% seen once. Per germline, CDR1 MNHEY and CDR2 SVGEGT. There are 16 residues in the CDR3. J gave up 3 bases and V 3 bases, and 7 bases lay outside the gene matches. This entry comes from a study of blood T cell repertoires in COVID-19. Study context: Samples taken during acute and convalescent COVID-19 were collected in the United States, Italy and Spain. The cDNA or gDNA used as material had been derived from T cells, B-cell-depleted T cells, or PBMCs.

This TCR came from a man between 60 and 70 years old with acute or convalescent COVID-19. The sequenced material came from peripheral blood. The chain couples TRBV6-2 or TRBV6-3 to TRBJ2-2, with 7 positions matching TRBD2. CDR3 residues: CASSYWELADTGELFF. Here the CDR3 DNA reads TGTGCCAGCAGTTATTGGGAGCTAGCGGACACCGGGGAGCTGTTTTTT.